These T cell receptor beta chains were read from a single sample in a study of vaccination effects on CD4 cells after COVID-19. Antigens for these TCRs are unknown. Produced via immunoSEQ multiplex PCR; TCRdb's table is partial and in-frame only. The table has 67,000 or so clones, approximately 70% seen once; the top ten hold about 4.1%. Sequencing used CD4+ T cells from PBMCs cultured with HCoV-OC43 spike peptides, obtained before COVID-19 vaccination. The receptors were sampled from a human donor who received a COVID-19 vaccine. The CDR3 runs from the conserved cysteine through the conserved F or W. D genes are given only for firm matches. Clone size is stated in some rows and not others, as once, few, many or a class when expanded.

DNA: TGTGCCAGCAGCGTAGACGGGTGGGTAGAGACCCAGTACTTC; CDR3: CASSVDGWVETQYF; V: TRBV9; J: TRBJ2-5; size: NA; D: NA
DNA: TGTGCCAGCAGCCGGGACCGAAACACTGAAGCTTTCTTT; CDR3: CASSRDRNTEAFF; V: TRBV7-2; J: TRBJ1-1; size: few; D: NA
DNA: TGCGCCAGCAGCTTGGATAATGCCGCAAGTGGCTACACCTTC; CDR3: CASSLDNAASGYTF; V: TRBV5-1; J: TRBJ1-2; size: NA; D: NA
DNA: TGTGCCAGCGAGAGGGGGGCCTCCGGAAACACCATATATTTT; CDR3: CASERGASGNTIYF; V: TRBV6-5; J: TRBJ1-3; size: NA; D: NA
DNA: TGTGCCAGCGGGAGGGACAGGGGTGAGGAAGCTTTCTTT; CDR3: CASGRDRGEEAFF; V: TRBV9; J: TRBJ1-1; size: few; D: TRBD1
DNA: TGTGCCACCAGCAGAGACGGCAACACCGGGGAGCTGTTTTTT; CDR3: CATSRDGNTGELFF; V: TRBV15; J: TRBJ2-2; size: NA; D: NA
DNA: TGTGCCAGCAGCTTAGCGCACCGGCAAGAGACCCAGTACTTC; CDR3: CASSLAHRQETQYF; V: TRBV7-2; J: TRBJ2-5; size: NA; D: NA
DNA: TGTGCCAGCAACGCACAGGGTGGTTTGTCTAATGAAAAACTGTTTTTT; CDR3: CASNAQGGLSNEKLFF; V: TRBV2; J: TRBJ1-4; size: NA; D: NA
DNA: TGTGCCACCCGGACAGGGACGTTGGGAGAGACCCAGTACTTC; CDR3: CATRTGTLGETQYF; V: TRBV24-1; J: TRBJ2-5; size: few; D: TRBD1
DNA: TGTGCCAGCAGCGTCCTGGAAGGAAACACCATATATTTT; CDR3: CASSVLEGNTIYF; V: TRBV9; J: TRBJ1-3; size: NA; D: NA
DNA: TGTGCCAGCAGCCCTGAGCCGGACAGGGTACATCAGCCCCAGCATTTT; CDR3: CASSPEPDRVHQPQHF; V: TRBV4-2; J: TRBJ1-5; size: few; D: TRBD1
DNA: TGTGCCAGTAGTCGCTCTTCGCGACAGGGCTTGGGGGAAAAACTGTTTTTT; CDR3: CASSRSSRQGLGEKLFF; V: TRBV19; J: TRBJ1-4; size: NA; D: TRBD1
DNA: TGTGCCAGCTCACCACCGGGACAGGGGGCCGGTCAGCCCCAGCATTTT; CDR3: CASSPPGQGAGQPQHF; V: TRBV18; J: TRBJ1-5; size: NA; D: TRBD1
DNA: TGTGCCAGCAGTGAAGCGCGGGGAAACTATGGCTACACCTTC; CDR3: CASSEARGNYGYTF; V: TRBV2; J: TRBJ1-2; size: NA; D: NA
DNA: TGTGCCAGCAGCTTAAATGGGGGGGAGAACACTGAAGCTTTCTTT; CDR3: CASSLNGGENTEAFF; V: TRBV7-3; J: TRBJ1-1; size: NA; D: NA
DNA: TGTGCCAGCAACGACCTCGGGACAGCTAACTATGGCTACACCTTC; CDR3: CASNDLGTANYGYTF; V: TRBV19; J: TRBJ1-2; size: NA; D: TRBD1
DNA: TGTGCCAGTAGTCTCCGGACAGAGGGCAATCAGCCCCAGCATTTT; CDR3: CASSLRTEGNQPQHF; V: TRBV19; J: TRBJ1-5; size: NA; D: NA
DNA: TGTGCCAGCAGCTTGGGGACAGGGCAAGAGACCCAGTACTTC; CDR3: CASSLGTGQETQYF; V: TRBV5-5; J: TRBJ2-5; size: NA; D: TRBD1
DNA: TGTGCCAGCAGTTTCTCCGGGACACAGATCACTGAAGCTTTCTTT; CDR3: CASSFSGTQITEAFF; V: TRBV27; J: TRBJ1-1; size: NA; D: NA
DNA: TGCAGCGTCGGACAGGGGCTTGCTGGCTACACCTTC; CDR3: CSVGQGLAGYTF; V: TRBV29-1; J: TRBJ1-2; size: once; D: TRBD1
DNA: TGTGCCAGCACGGGACAGGGGTCCTACAATGAGCAGTTCTTC; CDR3: CASTGQGSYNEQFF; V: TRBV6-5; J: TRBJ2-1; size: NA; D: TRBD1
DNA: TGTGCCAGCAGCGTAGGGGCAGGCTCCTCTGGAAACACCATATATTTT; CDR3: CASSVGAGSSGNTIYF; V: TRBV9; J: TRBJ1-3; size: few; D: NA
DNA: TGTGCCAGCAGCTTGGGACAGCAAGAGACCCAGTACTTC; CDR3: CASSLGQQETQYF; V: TRBV11-3; J: TRBJ2-5; size: NA; D: TRBD1
DNA: TGTGCCAGCACTCGGGACAGGGGGAAAACTGAAGCTTTCTTT; CDR3: CASTRDRGKTEAFF; V: TRBV6-5; J: TRBJ1-1; size: few; D: TRBD1
DNA: TGTGCCAGCTCACCCCAAGAGACCCAGTACTTC; CDR3: CASSPQETQYF; V: TRBV18; J: TRBJ2-5; size: NA; D: NA
DNA: TGTGCCAGTAAAAACAGGGTCGGAAGCACTGAAGCTTTCTTT; CDR3: CASKNRVGSTEAFF; V: TRBV19; J: TRBJ1-1; size: few; D: NA
DNA: TGTGCCAGCTCACCCCTCGAGGGCCCGGGGTATGGCTACACCTTC; CDR3: CASSPLEGPGYGYTF; V: TRBV18; J: TRBJ1-2; size: NA; D: NA
DNA: TGTGCCAGCAGCTTAGTGGGTACAGGGGGCATGGGGAGCAATCAGCCCCAGCATTTT; CDR3: CASSLVGTGGMGSNQPQHF; V: TRBV7-2; J: TRBJ1-5; size: NA; D: TRBD1
DNA: TGTGCCAGCAGTTACTCCAGGGGAGGGGAGACCCAGTACTTC; CDR3: CASSYSRGGETQYF; V: TRBV6-6; J: TRBJ2-5; size: NA; D: NA
DNA: TGTGCCAGCAGCTTAGCCAGGGGCACAGATACGCAGTATTTT; CDR3: CASSLARGTDTQYF; V: TRBV7-2; J: TRBJ2-3; size: NA; D: NA
DNA: TGTGCCAGCAGCTTAACCCCCGGGCCCGGGGAGCTGTTTTTT; CDR3: CASSLTPGPGELFF; V: TRBV7-3; J: TRBJ2-2; size: NA; D: NA
DNA: TGTGCCATCAACAGAGACTCTAGCACAGATACGCAGTATTTT; CDR3: CAINRDSSTDTQYF; V: TRBV24-1; J: TRBJ2-3; size: NA; D: NA
DNA: TGTGCCAGCAGCGCCCGGGACAGTGGCAATTCACCCCTCCACTTT; CDR3: CASSARDSGNSPLHF; V: TRBV2; J: TRBJ1-6; size: few; D: TRBD1
DNA: TGTGCCAGCTCACTTTATCAGGGGAACACCGGGGAGCTGTTTTTT; CDR3: CASSLYQGNTGELFF; V: TRBV18; J: TRBJ2-2; size: NA; D: NA
DNA: TGTGCCAGCTCACCACAGGACTACAGAGAGACCCAGTACTTC; CDR3: CASSPQDYRETQYF; V: TRBV18; J: TRBJ2-5; size: NA; D: NA
DNA: TGCGCCAGCAGCCGGACAGGGGGCAGTGAAAAACTGTTTTTT; CDR3: CASSRTGGSEKLFF; V: TRBV5-1; J: TRBJ1-4; size: NA; D: TRBD1
DNA: TGTGCCAGCAGCGATGTCGGACAGGGGTCCTACAATGAGCAGTTCTTC; CDR3: CASSDVGQGSYNEQFF; V: TRBV7-8; J: TRBJ2-1; size: NA; D: TRBD1
DNA: TGCGCCAGCAGCTTGTCCCAGGGAGTCGTCACTGAAGCTTTCTTT; CDR3: CASSLSQGVVTEAFF; V: TRBV5-1; J: TRBJ1-1; size: NA; D: NA
DNA: TGTGCCAGCAGCCCAACCGTTTCTGGAAACACCATATATTTT; CDR3: CASSPTVSGNTIYF; V: TRBV11-2; J: TRBJ1-3; size: NA; D: NA
DNA: TGTGCCAGCTCACCACGTGGCCGAGAGACCCAGTACTTC; CDR3: CASSPRGRETQYF; V: TRBV18; J: TRBJ2-5; size: NA; D: NA
DNA: TGCGCCAGCAGCTACCTCGCGAAAGGGAACACTGAAGCTTTCTTT; CDR3: CASSYLAKGNTEAFF; V: TRBV5-1; J: TRBJ1-1; size: NA; D: NA
DNA: TGTGCCAGCAGTCTCGACACTCCCTCGGGGAGACCCCAGCATTTT; CDR3: CASSLDTPSGRPQHF; V: TRBV28; J: TRBJ1-5; size: NA; D: NA
DNA: TGTGCCAGCAGTCGCGCAGGGGGGGGTGAGCAGTTCTTC; CDR3: CASSRAGGGEQFF; V: TRBV6-5; J: TRBJ2-1; size: NA; D: NA